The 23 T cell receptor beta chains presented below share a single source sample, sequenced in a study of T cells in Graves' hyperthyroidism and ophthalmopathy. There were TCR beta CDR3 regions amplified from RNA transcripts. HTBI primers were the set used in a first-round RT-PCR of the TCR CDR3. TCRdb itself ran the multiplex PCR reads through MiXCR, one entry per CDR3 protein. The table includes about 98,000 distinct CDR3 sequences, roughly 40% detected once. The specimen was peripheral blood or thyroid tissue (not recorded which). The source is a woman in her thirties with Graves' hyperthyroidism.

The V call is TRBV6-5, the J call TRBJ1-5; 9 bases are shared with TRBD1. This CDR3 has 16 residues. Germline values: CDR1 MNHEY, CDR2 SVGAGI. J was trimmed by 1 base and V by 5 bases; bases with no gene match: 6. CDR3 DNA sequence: TGTGCCAGCAGTCCCGATGGGACAGGGAGCAATCAGCCCCAGCATTTT. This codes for CASSPDGTGSNQPQHF.

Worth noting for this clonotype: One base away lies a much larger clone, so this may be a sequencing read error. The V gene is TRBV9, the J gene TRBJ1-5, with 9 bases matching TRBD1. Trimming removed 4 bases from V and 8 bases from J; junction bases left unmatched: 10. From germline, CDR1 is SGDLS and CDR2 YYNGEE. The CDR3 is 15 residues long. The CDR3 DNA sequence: TGTGCCAGCAGCCACGGGACAGGGTCAAGGGAGCCCCAGCATTTT. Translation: CASSHGTGSREPQHF.

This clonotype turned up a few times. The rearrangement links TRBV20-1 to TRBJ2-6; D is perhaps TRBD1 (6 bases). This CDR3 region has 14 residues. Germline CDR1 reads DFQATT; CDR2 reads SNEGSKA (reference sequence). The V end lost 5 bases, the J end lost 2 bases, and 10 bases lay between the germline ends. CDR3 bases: TGCAGTGCTCGGAAGGGGGCTGGGGCCAACGTCCTGACTTTC. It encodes CSARKGAGANVLTF.

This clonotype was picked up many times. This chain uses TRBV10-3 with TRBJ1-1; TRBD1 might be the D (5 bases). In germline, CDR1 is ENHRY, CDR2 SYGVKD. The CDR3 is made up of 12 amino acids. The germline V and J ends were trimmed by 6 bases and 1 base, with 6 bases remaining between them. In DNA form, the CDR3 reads TGTGCCATCAGCCAGGGGAACACTGAAGCTTTCTTT. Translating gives CAISQGNTEAFF.

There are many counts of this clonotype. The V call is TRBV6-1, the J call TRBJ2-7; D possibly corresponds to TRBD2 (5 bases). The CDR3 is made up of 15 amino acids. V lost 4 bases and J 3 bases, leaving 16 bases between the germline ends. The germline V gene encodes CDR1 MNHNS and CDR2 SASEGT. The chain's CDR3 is CASSAIEGGYYEQYF. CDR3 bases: TGTGCCAGCAGTGCAATTGAGGGTGGATACTACGAGCAGTACTTC.

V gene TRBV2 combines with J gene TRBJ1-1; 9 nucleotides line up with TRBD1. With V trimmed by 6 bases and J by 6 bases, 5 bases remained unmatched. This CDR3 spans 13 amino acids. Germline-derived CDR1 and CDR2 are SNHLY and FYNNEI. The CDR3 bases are TGTGCCAGCAGGCGGGACAGGGTGGCTGAAGCTTTCTTT. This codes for CASRRDRVAEAFF.

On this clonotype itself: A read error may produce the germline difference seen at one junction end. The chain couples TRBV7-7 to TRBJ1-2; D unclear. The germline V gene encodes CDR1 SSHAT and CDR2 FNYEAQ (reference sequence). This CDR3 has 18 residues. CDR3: CASSLDPIRSLTNYGYTF. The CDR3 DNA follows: TGTGCTAGCAGCTTAGATCCCATTCGATCCCTAACTAACTATGGCTACACCTTC. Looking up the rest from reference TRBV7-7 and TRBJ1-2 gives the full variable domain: GAGVSQSPRYKVTKRGQDVTLRCDPISSHATLYWYQQALGQGPEFLTYFNYEAQPDKSGLPSDRFSAERPEGSISTLTIQRTEQRDSAMYRCASSLDPIRSLTNYGYTFGSGTRLTVV.

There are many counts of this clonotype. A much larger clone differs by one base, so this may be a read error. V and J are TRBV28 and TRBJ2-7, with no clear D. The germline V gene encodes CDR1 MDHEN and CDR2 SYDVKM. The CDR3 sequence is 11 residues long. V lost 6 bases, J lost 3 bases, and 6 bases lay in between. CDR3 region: CASSRVYEQYF. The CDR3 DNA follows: TGTGCCAGCAGCCGGGTCTACGAGCAGTACTTC.

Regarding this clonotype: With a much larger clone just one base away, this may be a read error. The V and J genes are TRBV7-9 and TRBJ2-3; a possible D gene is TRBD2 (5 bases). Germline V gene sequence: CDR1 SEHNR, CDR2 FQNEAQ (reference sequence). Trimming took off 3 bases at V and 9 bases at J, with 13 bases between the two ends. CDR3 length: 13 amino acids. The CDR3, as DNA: TGTGCCAGCAGCTTGGACGGGAAGGCGACGCAGTATTTT. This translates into CASSLDGKATQYF.

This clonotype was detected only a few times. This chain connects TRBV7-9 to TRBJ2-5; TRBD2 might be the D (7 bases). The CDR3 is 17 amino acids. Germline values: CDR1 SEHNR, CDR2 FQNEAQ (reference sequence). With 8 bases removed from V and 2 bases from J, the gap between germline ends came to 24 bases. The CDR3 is CASRPGGLGGGQETQYF. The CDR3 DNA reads TGTGCCAGCCGGCCGGGGGGATTAGGGGGGGGGCAAGAGACCCAGTACTTC.

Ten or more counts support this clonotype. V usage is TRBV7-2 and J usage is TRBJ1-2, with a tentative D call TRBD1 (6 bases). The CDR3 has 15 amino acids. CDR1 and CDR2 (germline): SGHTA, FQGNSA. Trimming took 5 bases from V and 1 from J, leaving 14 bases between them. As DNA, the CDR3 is TGTGCCAGCAGCCAGCTGGACAGCTTTAACTATGGCTACACCTTC. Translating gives CASSQLDSFNYGYTF.

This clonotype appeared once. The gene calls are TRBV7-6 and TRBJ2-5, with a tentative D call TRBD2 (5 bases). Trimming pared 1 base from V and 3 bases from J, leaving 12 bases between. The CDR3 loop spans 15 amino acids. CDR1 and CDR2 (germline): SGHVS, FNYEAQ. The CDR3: CASSLGPGMKETQYF. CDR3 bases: TGTGCCAGCAGCTTAGGTCCCGGGATGAAAGAGACCCAGTACTTC.

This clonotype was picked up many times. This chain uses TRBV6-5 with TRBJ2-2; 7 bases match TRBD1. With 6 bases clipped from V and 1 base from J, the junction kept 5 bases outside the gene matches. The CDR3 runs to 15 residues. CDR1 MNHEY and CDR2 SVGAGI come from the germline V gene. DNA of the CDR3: TGTGCCAGCAGAACCGGGACAGTGAACACCGGGGAGCTGTTTTTT. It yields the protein CASRTGTVNTGELFF.

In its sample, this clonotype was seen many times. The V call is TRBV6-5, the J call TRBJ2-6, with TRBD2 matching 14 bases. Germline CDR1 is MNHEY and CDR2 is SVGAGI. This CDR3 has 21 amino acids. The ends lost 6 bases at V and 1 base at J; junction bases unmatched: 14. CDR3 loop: CASSPNPGLAGVISGANVLTF. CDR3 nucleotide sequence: TGTGCCAGCAGCCCGAACCCGGGACTAGCGGGAGTTATTTCTGGGGCCAACGTCCTGACTTTC.

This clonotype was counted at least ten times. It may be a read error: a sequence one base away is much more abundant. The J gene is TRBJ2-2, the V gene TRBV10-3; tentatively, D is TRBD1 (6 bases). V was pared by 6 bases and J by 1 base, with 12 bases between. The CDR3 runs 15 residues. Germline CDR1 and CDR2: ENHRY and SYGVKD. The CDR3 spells CAIRLPTGNTGELFF. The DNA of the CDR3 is TGTGCCATCAGGCTCCCGACAGGGAACACCGGGGAGCTGTTTTTT.

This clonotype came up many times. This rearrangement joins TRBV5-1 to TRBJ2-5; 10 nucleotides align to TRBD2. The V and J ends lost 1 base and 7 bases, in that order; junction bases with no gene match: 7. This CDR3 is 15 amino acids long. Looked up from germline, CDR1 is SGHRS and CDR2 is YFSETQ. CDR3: CASSLTGVAGGTQYF. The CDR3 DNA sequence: TGCGCCAGCAGCTTGACGGGTGTAGCGGGAGGGACCCAGTACTTC.

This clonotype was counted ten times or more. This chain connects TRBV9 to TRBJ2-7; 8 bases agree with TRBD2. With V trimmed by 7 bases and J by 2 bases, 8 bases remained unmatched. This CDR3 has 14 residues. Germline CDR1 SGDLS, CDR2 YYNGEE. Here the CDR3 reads CASGGREAPYEQYF. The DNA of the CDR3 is TGTGCCAGCGGAGGGCGGGAGGCCCCCTACGAGCAGTACTTC.

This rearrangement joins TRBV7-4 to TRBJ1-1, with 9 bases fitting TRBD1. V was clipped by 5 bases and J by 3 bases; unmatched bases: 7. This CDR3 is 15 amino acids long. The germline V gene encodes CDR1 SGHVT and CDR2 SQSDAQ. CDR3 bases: TGTGCCAGCAGCCCATACCGGGACAGGGACACTGAAGCTTTCTTT. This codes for CASSPYRDRDTEAFF. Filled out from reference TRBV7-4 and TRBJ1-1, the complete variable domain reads GAGVSQSPRYKVAKRGRDVALRCDSISGHVTLYWYRQTLGQGSEVLTYSQSDAQRDKSGRPSGRFSAERPERSVSTLKIQRTEQGDSAVYLCASSPYRDRDTEAFFGQGTRLTVV.

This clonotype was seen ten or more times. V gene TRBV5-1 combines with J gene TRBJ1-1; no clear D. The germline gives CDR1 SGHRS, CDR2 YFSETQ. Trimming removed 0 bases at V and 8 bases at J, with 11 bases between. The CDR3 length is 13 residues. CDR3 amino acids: CASSLVSSGEAFF. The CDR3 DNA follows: TGCGCCAGCAGCTTGGTCAGTTCGGGGGAAGCTTTCTTT.

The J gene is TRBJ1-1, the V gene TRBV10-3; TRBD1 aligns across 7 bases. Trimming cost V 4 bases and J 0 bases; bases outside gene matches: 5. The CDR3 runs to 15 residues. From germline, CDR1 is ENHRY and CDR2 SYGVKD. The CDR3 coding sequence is TGTGCCATCAGTGGACAGGGCCGAATGAACACTGAAGCTTTCTTT. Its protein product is CAISGQGRMNTEAFF.

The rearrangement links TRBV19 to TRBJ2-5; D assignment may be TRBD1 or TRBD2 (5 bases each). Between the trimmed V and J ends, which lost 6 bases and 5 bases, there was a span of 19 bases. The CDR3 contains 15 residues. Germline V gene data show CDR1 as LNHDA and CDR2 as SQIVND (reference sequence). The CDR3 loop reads CASRGSIGAGETQYF. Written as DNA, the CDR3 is TGTGCCAGTAGGGGGTCAATCGGGGCCGGGGAGACCCAGTACTTC.

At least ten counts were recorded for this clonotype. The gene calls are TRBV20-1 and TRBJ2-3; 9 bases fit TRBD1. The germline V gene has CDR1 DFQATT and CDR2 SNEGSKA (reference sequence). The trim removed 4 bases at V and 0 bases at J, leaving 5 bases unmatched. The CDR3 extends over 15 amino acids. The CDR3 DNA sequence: TGCAGTGCTAACGGGGGGACAGGGAGCACAGATACGCAGTATTTT. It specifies CSANGGTGSTDTQYF.

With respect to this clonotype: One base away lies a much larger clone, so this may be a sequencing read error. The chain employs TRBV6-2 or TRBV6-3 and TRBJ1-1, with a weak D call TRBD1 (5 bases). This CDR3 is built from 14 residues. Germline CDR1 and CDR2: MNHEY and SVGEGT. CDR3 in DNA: TGTGCCGGCAGTCTTTTGGGACGGAGCACTGAAGCTTTCTTT. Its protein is CAGSLLGRSTEAFF.